Listed below are T cell receptor beta chains from one sample, sequenced in a study of cytomegalovirus exposure and HLA in healthy donors. Assay used: immunoSEQ multiplex PCR; TCRdb lists only in-frame clones, some missing. The sample yields around 98,000 clones, roughly 87% seen once. The source material was PBMCs. All receptors derive from a woman in her 30s in good health and CMV-seronegative. The CDR3 runs from the conserved cysteine through the conserved F or W. D genes are given only for firm matches. A row's size may be missing; if present it is once, few, many or a size class.

clone_size: -; d_call: TRBD1; v_call: TRBV2; j_call: TRBJ2-7; cdr3_aa: CASLRQGFSYEQYF; cdr3_nt: TGTGCCAGCCTCCGACAGGGCTTCTCCTACGAGCAGTACTTC
clone_size: -; d_call: TRBD1; v_call: TRBV14; j_call: TRBJ2-6; cdr3_aa: CASSQDRDLSGANVLTF; cdr3_nt: TGTGCCAGCAGCCAGGACAGGGATCTATCTGGGGCCAACGTCCTGACTTTC
clone_size: -; d_call: TRBD1; v_call: TRBV27; j_call: TRBJ1-1; cdr3_aa: CASTSVGQQAFF; cdr3_nt: TGTGCCAGCACCTCTGTGGGACAGCAAGCTTTCTTT
clone_size: -; d_call: -; v_call: TRBV19; j_call: TRBJ2-1; cdr3_aa: CASSVNFRATTYNEQFF; cdr3_nt: TGTGCCAGTAGTGTTAACTTCAGGGCGACAACATACAATGAGCAGTTCTTC
clone_size: -; d_call: -; v_call: TRBV4-1; j_call: TRBJ1-1; cdr3_aa: CASSQDRKGAFF; cdr3_nt: TGCGCCAGCAGCCAAGATCGAAAGGGGGCTTTCTTT
clone_size: -; d_call: TRBD1; v_call: TRBV29-1; j_call: TRBJ1-1; cdr3_aa: CSAEQGTAEAFF; cdr3_nt: TGCAGCGCTGAACAGGGGACCGCTGAAGCTTTCTTT
clone_size: -; d_call: -; v_call: TRBV5-1; j_call: TRBJ1-1; cdr3_aa: CASSLLGGVEAFF; cdr3_nt: TGCGCCAGCAGCTTGCTAGGGGGGGTTGAAGCTTTCTTT
clone_size: -; d_call: TRBD1; v_call: TRBV11-1; j_call: TRBJ2-5; cdr3_aa: CASSQTGAETQYF; cdr3_nt: TGTGCCAGCAGTCAGACAGGGGCGGAGACCCAGTACTTC
clone_size: -; d_call: -; v_call: TRBV7-2; j_call: TRBJ2-1; cdr3_aa: CASSLAQGYDNEQFF; cdr3_nt: TGTGCCAGCAGCTTAGCGCAGGGATACGACAATGAGCAGTTCTTC
clone_size: few; d_call: TRBD1; v_call: TRBV18; j_call: TRBJ2-7; cdr3_aa: CASSPGQGRYEQYF; cdr3_nt: TGTGCCAGCTCACCAGGACAGGGGCGGTACGAGCAGTACTTC
clone_size: -; d_call: TRBD1; v_call: TRBV19; j_call: TRBJ2-7; cdr3_aa: CASSTLDRADYEQYF; cdr3_nt: TGTGCCAGTAGTACACTCGACAGGGCTGATTACGAGCAGTACTTC
clone_size: -; d_call: TRBD2; v_call: TRBV27; j_call: TRBJ2-7; cdr3_aa: CASSFLNFNSRSSRLAGTLDEQYF; cdr3_nt: TGTGCCAGCAGTTTTTTGAACTTCAACTCGAGGTCCTCAAGACTAGCGGGGACCCTGGACGAGCAGTACTTC
clone_size: -; d_call: -; v_call: TRBV5-1; j_call: TRBJ2-5; cdr3_aa: CASSHRAGETQYF; cdr3_nt: TGCGCCAGCAGCCACAGGGCTGGAGAGACCCAGTACTTC
clone_size: -; d_call: TRBD2; v_call: TRBV10-2; j_call: TRBJ2-3; cdr3_aa: CASRARLASTDTQYF; cdr3_nt: TGCGCCAGCAGGGCCAGACTAGCTAGCACAGATACGCAGTATTTT
clone_size: -; d_call: -; v_call: TRBV5-4; j_call: TRBJ1-4; cdr3_aa: CASSLDGERNEKLFF; cdr3_nt: TGTGCCAGCAGCTTGGACGGAGAGAGGAATGAAAAACTGTTTTTT
clone_size: once; d_call: TRBD2; v_call: TRBV7-3; j_call: TRBJ2-1; cdr3_aa: CASSLTLAGGNEQFF; cdr3_nt: TGTGCCAGCAGCTTAACACTAGCGGGGGGGAATGAGCAGTTCTTC
clone_size: -; d_call: -; v_call: TRBV6-1; j_call: TRBJ2-7; cdr3_aa: CASRSGFSYEQYF; cdr3_nt: TGTGCCAGCAGATCAGGGTTCTCCTACGAGCAGTACTTC
clone_size: -; d_call: -; v_call: TRBV7-9; j_call: TRBJ2-6; cdr3_aa: CASSFGGSGANVLTF; cdr3_nt: TGTGCCAGCAGCTTCGGAGGCTCTGGGGCCAACGTCCTGACTTTC
clone_size: once; d_call: TRBD1; v_call: TRBV10-1; j_call: TRBJ2-7; cdr3_aa: CASGTGGEQYF; cdr3_nt: TGCGCCAGCGGAACAGGGGGCGAGCAGTACTTC
clone_size: -; d_call: TRBD2; v_call: TRBV27; j_call: TRBJ2-5; cdr3_aa: CASSLESGSGQETQYF; cdr3_nt: TGTGCCAGCAGTTTAGAAAGCGGGAGTGGGCAAGAGACCCAGTACTTC
clone_size: -; d_call: -; v_call: TRBV9; j_call: TRBJ1-1; cdr3_aa: CASSPTVGSEAFF; cdr3_nt: TGTGCCAGCAGCCCTACGGTCGGGTCTGAAGCTTTCTTT
clone_size: -; d_call: -; v_call: TRBV6-1; j_call: TRBJ1-5; cdr3_aa: CASSATDAGYAGNQPQHF; cdr3_nt: TGTGCCAGCAGTGCAACGGACGCAGGTTACGCGGGTAATCAGCCCCAGCATTTT
clone_size: -; d_call: TRBD1; v_call: TRBV5-1; j_call: TRBJ1-2; cdr3_aa: CASSPGQTGSGYTF; cdr3_nt: TGCGCCAGCAGCCCGGGACAGACCGGGAGTGGCTACACCTTC
clone_size: -; d_call: -; v_call: TRBV15; j_call: TRBJ2-3; cdr3_aa: CATTSGGVDTQYF; cdr3_nt: TGTGCCACCACGTCCGGCGGGGTGGATACGCAGTATTTT
clone_size: -; d_call: -; v_call: TRBV5-4; j_call: TRBJ1-5; cdr3_aa: CASSLGGTNQPQHF; cdr3_nt: TGTGCCAGCAGCTTGGGAGGTACAAATCAGCCCCAGCATTTT
clone_size: -; d_call: -; v_call: TRBV25-1; j_call: TRBJ1-5; cdr3_aa: CASSRQGNQPQHF; cdr3_nt: TGTGCCAGCAGTCGGCAGGGCAATCAGCCCCAGCATTTT
clone_size: -; d_call: TRBD2; v_call: TRBV29-1; j_call: TRBJ2-1; cdr3_aa: CSVEDPRSSGKYNEQFF; cdr3_nt: TGCAGCGTTGAAGATCCTCGATCTAGCGGCAAATACAATGAGCAGTTCTTC
clone_size: few; d_call: -; v_call: TRBV7-9; j_call: TRBJ2-1; cdr3_aa: CASSRVSDEQFF; cdr3_nt: TGTGCCAGCAGCCGCGTCTCGGATGAGCAGTTCTTC
clone_size: few; d_call: TRBD1; v_call: TRBV6-1; j_call: TRBJ1-6; cdr3_aa: CASSGNRGRNSPLHF; cdr3_nt: TGTGCCAGCAGTGGGAACAGGGGACGTAATTCACCCCTCCACTTT
clone_size: -; d_call: -; v_call: TRBV28; j_call: TRBJ1-3; cdr3_aa: CASSREGQGRRNTIYF; cdr3_nt: TGTGCCAGCAGCCGGGAGGGTCAGGGGAGAAGAAACACCATATATTTT
clone_size: once; d_call: -; v_call: TRBV6-5; j_call: TRBJ1-2; cdr3_aa: CASSSSRGLSYGYTF; cdr3_nt: TGTGCCAGCAGTTCCTCAAGGGGACTATCCTATGGCTACACCTTC
clone_size: -; d_call: -; v_call: TRBV19; j_call: TRBJ2-2; cdr3_aa: CASNGGRGANTGELFF; cdr3_nt: TGTGCCAGTAATGGAGGGCGGGGTGCGAACACCGGGGAGCTGTTTTTT
clone_size: -; d_call: TRBD1; v_call: TRBV7-2; j_call: TRBJ2-1; cdr3_aa: CASSLPWDRGTYNEQFF; cdr3_nt: TGTGCCAGCAGCTTACCATGGGACAGGGGAACCTACAATGAGCAGTTCTTC
clone_size: once; d_call: -; v_call: TRBV27; j_call: TRBJ2-2; cdr3_aa: CASRRKPSSTGELFF; cdr3_nt: TGTGCCAGCAGAAGAAAGCCCTCAAGCACCGGGGAGCTGTTTTTT
clone_size: few; d_call: -; v_call: TRBV27; j_call: TRBJ2-7; cdr3_aa: CASSPSQDNEQYF; cdr3_nt: TGTGCCAGCAGCCCGAGTCAGGACAACGAGCAGTACTTC
clone_size: few; d_call: -; v_call: TRBV5-1; j_call: TRBJ1-4; cdr3_aa: CASSPYLGQTLSSGGEKLFF; cdr3_nt: TGCGCCAGCAGTCCCTACCTAGGACAGACCCTTTCGAGCGGCGGTGAAAAACTGTTTTTT
clone_size: -; d_call: -; v_call: TRBV11-2; j_call: TRBJ1-3; cdr3_aa: CASSLDLRGAGNTIYF; cdr3_nt: TGTGCCAGCAGCTTAGATCTTCGGGGGGCTGGAAACACCATATATTTT
clone_size: -; d_call: -; v_call: TRBV6-1; j_call: TRBJ2-2; cdr3_aa: CATLQGRGTGELFF; cdr3_nt: TGTGCCACCCTACAGGGACGGGGCACCGGGGAGCTGTTTTTT
clone_size: few; d_call: TRBD1; v_call: TRBV15; j_call: TRBJ2-4; cdr3_aa: CATSIGTGDGYIAKNIQYF; cdr3_nt: TGTGCCACCAGCATCGGGACAGGGGATGGATACATAGCCAAAAACATTCAGTACTTC
clone_size: -; d_call: -; v_call: TRBV28; j_call: TRBJ2-7; cdr3_aa: CASNPGQSYEQYF; cdr3_nt: TGTGCCAGCAACCCTGGACAATCCTACGAGCAGTACTTC
clone_size: -; d_call: -; v_call: TRBV4-3; j_call: TRBJ1-1; cdr3_aa: CASSQLTGSLFTEAFF; cdr3_nt: TGCGCCAGCAGCCAACTAACAGGGTCTTTATTCACTGAAGCTTTCTTT
clone_size: -; d_call: -; v_call: TRBV15; j_call: TRBJ2-1; cdr3_aa: CATSRGEDNEQFF; cdr3_nt: TGTGCCACCAGCAGGGGGGAGGACAATGAGCAGTTCTTC
clone_size: -; d_call: -; v_call: TRBV14; j_call: TRBJ2-1; cdr3_aa: CASSREPVGNEQFF; cdr3_nt: TGTGCCAGCAGCCGGGAGCCGGTGGGGAATGAGCAGTTCTTC
clone_size: once; d_call: TRBD2; v_call: TRBV9; j_call: TRBJ2-7; cdr3_aa: CASSESGGPGYEQYF; cdr3_nt: TGTGCCAGCAGCGAAAGCGGGGGGCCCGGATACGAGCAGTACTTC
clone_size: -; d_call: TRBD1; v_call: TRBV5-4; j_call: TRBJ2-2; cdr3_aa: CASSSQGVQTGELFF; cdr3_nt: TGTGCCAGCAGCAGCCAGGGGGTGCAGACCGGGGAGCTGTTTTTT
clone_size: -; d_call: -; v_call: TRBV15; j_call: TRBJ1-3; cdr3_aa: CATSRARGSSGNTIYF; cdr3_nt: TGTGCCACCAGCAGAGCTAGGGGGAGCTCTGGAAACACCATATATTTT
clone_size: -; d_call: TRBD1; v_call: TRBV25-1; j_call: TRBJ1-1; cdr3_aa: CASSAVRGRDTEAFF; cdr3_nt: TGTGCCAGCAGTGCCGTCAGGGGGCGCGACACTGAAGCTTTCTTT
clone_size: -; d_call: TRBD2; v_call: TRBV13; j_call: TRBJ2-7; cdr3_aa: CASSLALAGAYEQYF; cdr3_nt: TGTGCCAGCAGCTTAGCACTAGCGGGAGCCTACGAGCAGTACTTC